This T cell receptor (beta chain) was obtained from a study of blood T cell repertoires in COVID-19. Seattle enrolled patients during active infection and tracked them longitudinally. Produced via immunoSEQ multiplex PCR; TCRdb's table is partial and in-frame only. In the table there are 120,000 or so clones, roughly four fifths of which are singletons. V shed 3 bases and J shed 7 bases, with 15 bases lying between them. The V gene's germline CDR1 is GTSNPN and CDR2 SVGIG (reference sequence). The CDR3 contains 14 residues. This rearrangement joins TRBV30 to TRBJ2-2; maybe TRBD2 (6 bases). The sample consisted of peripheral blood. This clonotype was sampled from a man under 40 with COVID-19, enrolled during active disease. The CDR3 region has the DNA TGTGCCTGGAGGGGGGGAGCAGGTCTCGGGGAGCTGTTTTTT. It codes for CAWRGGAGLGELFF.